The 14 T cell receptor beta chains given below trace back to one sample, sequenced in a study of CD8 T cells in ankylosing spondylitis. TCRdb analysed the 5' RACE reads with MiXCR anew, one entry per CDR3 protein. The sample consists of a few hundred thousand distinct CDR3 sequences, about a fifth of them appearing once. The sequencing input was blood, either unsorted or a sorted T cell fraction (not recorded which). Every receptor here comes from a female donor with ankylosing spondylitis or in good health (not recorded which).

A few counts support this clonotype. The chain has TRBV25-1 and TRBJ2-3; a possible D gene is TRBD2 (6 bases). Trimming took off 3 bases at V and 2 bases at J, with 9 bases between the two ends. This CDR3 spans 14 amino acids. Germline V gene lookup returns CDR1 MGHDK and CDR2 SYGVNS. The CDR3 reads CASSDSGNTDTQYF. DNA of the CDR3: TGTGCCAGCAGTGATAGCGGAAACACAGATACGCAGTATTTT.

This clonotype has a handful of counts. The rearrangement uses TRBV20-1 and TRBJ2-7, with D maybe TRBD2 (5 bases). Germline V gene data show CDR1 as DFQATT and CDR2 as SNEGSKA (reference sequence). The CDR3 consists of 11 residues. Trimming stripped 5 bases from V and 3 bases from J, with 8 bases between. The chain's CDR3 is CSAEAGYEQYF. In DNA, the CDR3 is TGCAGTGCTGAGGCGGGCTACGAGCAGTACTTC.

The chain couples TRBV5-1 to TRBJ2-1; D is possibly TRBD2 (6 bases). The length of the CDR3 is 14 residues. Germline V gene sequence: CDR1 SGHRS, CDR2 YFSETQ. The ends were cut back, 2 bases at V and 4 bases at J, with 10 bases in the middle. The CDR3 here is CASSFGDSYNEQFF. The DNA for the CDR3 is TGCGCCAGCAGCTTCGGGGACTCGTACAATGAGCAGTTCTTC.

A few counts support this clonotype. The rearrangement joins TRBV4-3 to TRBJ2-1; 12 bases fit TRBD2. The CDR3 has 15 residues. Losses at the gene ends were 2 bases for V and 6 bases for J; bases not matched to a gene: 2. Germline CDR1 LGHNA, CDR2 YSLEER. As DNA, the CDR3 is TGCGCCAGCAGCCAACTAGCGGGAGGGCCCAATGAGCAGTTCTTC. Protein product: CASSQLAGGPNEQFF.

The chain carries TRBV20-1 and TRBJ1-1; D perhaps matches TRBD1 (5 bases). Trimming stripped 6 bases from V and 1 base from J, with 18 bases between. Germline V CDR1 and CDR2: DFQATT, SNEGSKA (reference sequence). The CDR3 is made up of 15 amino acids. The chain's CDR3 is CSAPNHRFSNTEAFF. CDR3 in DNA: TGCAGTGCACCGAATCACAGGTTTTCGAACACTGAAGCTTTCTTT.

This clonotype was seen only a few times. V and J are TRBV3-1 and TRBJ1-4; a possible D gene is TRBD1 (6 bases). Germline V gene data show CDR1 as LGHDT and CDR2 as YNNKEL (reference sequence). Between the trimmed V and J ends, which lost 6 bases and 4 bases, there was a span of 12 bases. This CDR3 comprises 14 residues. CDR3 DNA: TGTGCCAGCAGTTTGAGGACAGTTAATGAAAAACTGTTTTTT. Encoded protein: CASSLRTVNEKLFF.

The DNA for the CDR3 is TGTGCCAGCAGTTCACCCGGGACTCAAGGCACAGATACGCAGTATTTT. It encodes CASSSPGTQGTDTQYF. The chain is built from TRBV6-5 and TRBJ2-3; D is perhaps TRBD2 (6 bases). Germline lookup yields CDR1 MNHEY and CDR2 SVGAGI. The CDR3 is 16 amino acids. The V gene lost 4 bases and the J gene lost 1 base, with 15 bases spanning the gap.

This chain uses TRBV6-1 with TRBJ2-5; no reliable D call. CDR3 length equals 11 residues. The germline V gene has CDR1 MNHNS and CDR2 SASEGT. V gave up 2 bases and J gave up 13 bases, with 11 bases separating them. The CDR3 bases are TGTGCCAGCAGTGAATTCGAGTCGCCGTACTTC. Translation: CASSEFESPYF.

The chain carries TRBV6-2 or TRBV6-3 and TRBJ2-2; perhaps TRBD1 as D (5 bases). Trimming took off 1 base at V and 1 base at J, with 7 bases between the two ends. The CDR3 extends over 15 amino acids. The germline CDR1 and CDR2 sequences are MNHEY and SVGEGT. CDR3 loop: CASSYWTRNTGELFF. CDR3 sequence (DNA): TGTGCCAGCAGTTACTGGACAAGGAACACCGGGGAGCTGTTTTTT.

This clonotype was recorded at least ten times. The chain is built from TRBV6-2 or TRBV6-3 and TRBJ2-7, with unresolved D. CDR1 is MNHEY, CDR2 SVGEGT, per germline. The CDR3 has 11 residues. V was trimmed by 5 bases and J by 3 bases, leaving 5 bases between them. CDR3 coding DNA: TGTGCCAGCAGTCGCGGCTACGAGCAGTACTTC. Translated: CASSRGYEQYF.

This clonotype was observed a single time. The chain combines TRBV7-9 with TRBJ2-7; 10 bases match TRBD2. Germline CDR1 reads SEHNR; CDR2 reads FQNEAQ (reference sequence). The CDR3 has 14 amino acids. The ends lost 1 base at V and 10 bases at J; junction bases unmatched: 7. This chain's CDR3 is CASSLEASGSIQYF. CDR3 coding DNA: TGTGCCAGCAGCTTAGAGGCTAGCGGGAGTATACAGTACTTC. The full variable domain, rest sourced from reference TRBV7-9 and TRBJ2-7, is DTGVSQNPRHKITKRGQNVTFRCDPISEHNRLYWYRQTLGQGPEFLTYFQNEAQLEKSRLLSDRFSAERPKGSFSTLEIQRTEQGDSAMYLCASSLEASGSIQYFGPGTRLTVT.

This clonotype was detected a few times. The CDR3 spells CAISPDGGSGNTIYF. CDR3 in DNA: TGTGCCATCAGCCCCGATGGGGGCTCTGGAAACACCATATATTTT. V gene TRBV10-3 combines with J gene TRBJ1-3, with D possibly TRBD1 on 5 matching bases. Per the germline V gene, CDR1 is ENHRY and CDR2 is SYGVKD. The length of the CDR3 is 15 residues. Trimming removed 6 bases from V and 0 bases from J, with 12 bases in between.

The V call is TRBV6-2 or TRBV6-3, the J call TRBJ2-5; TRBD2 matches at 8 bases. The length of the CDR3 is 14 residues. J lost 4 bases, V lost 2 bases, and 3 bases had no gene match. Germline lookup yields CDR1 MNHEY and CDR2 SVGEGT. The CDR3 bases are TGTGCCAGCAGTTACGAGCGGGAGATAGAGACCCAGTACTTC. Translated: CASSYEREIETQYF.

This clonotype has a single count. The gene calls are TRBV7-2 and TRBJ2-7; 8 nucleotides align to TRBD2. The CDR3 runs 16 residues. Losses at the gene ends were 5 bases for V and 3 bases for J; bases not matched to a gene: 12. Germline V lookup: CDR1 SGHTA, CDR2 FQGNSA. CDR3 sequence: CASSTQGLAGGYEQYF. In nucleotides, the CDR3 is TGTGCCAGCAGCACACAAGGACTAGCAGGAGGCTACGAGCAGTACTTC.